This TCR beta chain was sequenced in a study of T-cell reconstitution after alpha-beta-depleted transplantation in children. Unique molecular identifiers were incorporated into the prepared TCRbeta library. TCRdb recomputed calls from the PCR reads with MiXCR, one row per CDR3 protein. Of about 410,000 distinct CDR3 sequences listed, roughly 22% were seen once; the top ten hold 3.8%. The CDR3 covers 17 residues. V gave up 0 bases and J gave up 0 bases; unmatched junction bases: 6. Germline-derived CDR1 and CDR2 are SGHTA and FQGNSA. The chain recombines TRBV7-2 with TRBJ2-3, with 7 bases identical to TRBD2. This clonotype was sampled from a human donor who donated a stem cell graft to a child with acute myeloid leukemia. Sequenced here: PBMCs from the stem cell graft donor, sampled from the stem cell graft. DNA of the CDR3: TGTGCCAGCAGCTTAGCCCTACTAGCGCAGAGCACAGATACGCAGTATTTT. Encoded protein: CASSLALLAQSTDTQYF.